Listed below are T cell receptor beta chains from one sample, sequenced in a study of OX40 agonist ivuxolimab in advanced cancers. Generated by immunoSEQ multiplex PCR, the TCRdb table keeps only in-frame clones and is missing some. The sample has 95,000 to 120,000 clones, less than 95% seen once; the top ten hold over 0.6%. Sample: CD4+ or CD8+ T cells sorted from blood, taken in a trial of the OX40 agonist ivuxolimab. These receptors were taken from an adult with an advanced solid tumor such as melanoma, head and neck, liver or kidney cancer. Each CDR3 is given with its conserved first and last residue. The order of the fields is D gene, clone size, J gene, V gene, CDR3 protein, CDR3 DNA. The D gene is left open where the match is weak. Size is omitted from some rows. Given values are once, few, many or a class for expanded clones.

TRBD2 | . | TRBJ2-3 | TRBV7-9 | CASSPTSGGANTQYF | TGTGCCAGCAGCCCCACTAGCGGGGGGGCAAATACGCAGTATTTT
. | . | TRBJ2-7 | TRBV11-3 | CASSLTRTGLYEQYF | TGTGCCAGCAGCTTAACTCGAACAGGTCTCTACGAGCAGTACTTC
. | once | TRBJ2-1 | TRBV7-6 | CASSPQQQGNEQFF | TGTGCCAGCAGCCCCCAGCAGCAGGGTAATGAGCAGTTCTTC
. | . | TRBJ2-2 | TRBV19 | CASSPKSAFTGELFF | TGTGCCAGTAGTCCTAAGTCTGCCTTCACCGGGGAGCTGTTTTTT
TRBD1 | . | TRBJ2-5 | TRBV6-5 | CASRDRALETQYF | TGTGCCAGCCGGGACAGGGCCCTGGAGACCCAGTACTTC
. | . | TRBJ2-2 | TRBV7-9 | CASSLAAQTGELFF | TGTGCCAGCAGCTTAGCAGCGCAGACCGGGGAGCTGTTTTTT
. | . | TRBJ2-5 | TRBV5-6 | CAGSLNRGLGQETQYF | TGTGCCGGCAGCTTGAATCGTGGGCTGGGCCAAGAGACCCAGTACTTC
TRBD1 | . | TRBJ2-5 | TRBV6-1 | CASKKTGSDSETQYF | TGTGCCAGCAAAAAGACAGGGTCGGATTCAGAGACCCAGTACTTC
TRBD1 | . | TRBJ1-5 | TRBV30 | CAWSAWGQNQPQHF | TGTGCCTGGAGTGCTTGGGGACAGAATCAGCCCCAGCATTTT
. | . | TRBJ1-5 | TRBV2 | CASSGDGSNQPQHF | TGTGCCAGCAGTGGGGACGGGAGCAATCAGCCCCAGCATTTT
. | . | TRBJ2-2 | TRBV11-3 | CASTSENTGELFF | TGTGCCAGCACCTCGGAGAACACCGGGGAGCTGTTTTTT
. | . | TRBJ2-5 | TRBV5-1 | CASSNPGTSGETQYF | TGCGCCAGCAGCAACCCCGGGACATCAGGAGAGACCCAGTACTTC
. | . | TRBJ2-4 | TRBV18 | CASSPPQGPQGIQYF | TGTGCCAGCTCACCACCCCAGGGTCCCCAAGGGATTCAGTACTTC
TRBD1 | . | TRBJ2-5 | TRBV30 | CAWIPGQGGTQYF | TGTGCCTGGATACCGGGACAGGGGGGGACCCAGTACTTC
TRBD2 | . | TRBJ2-1 | TRBV9 | CASSVGMAGGVGYNEQFF | TGTGCCAGCAGCGTAGGAATGGCGGGAGGGGTGGGTTACAATGAGCAGTTCTTC
TRBD1 | . | TRBJ1-2 | TRBV19 | CASSYGTANYGYTF | TGTGCCAGTAGTTACGGGACAGCTAACTATGGCTACACCTTC
TRBD2 | . | TRBJ2-7 | TRBV5-6 | CASSFGLAEIGYEQYF | TGTGCCAGCAGCTTCGGACTAGCAGAGATCGGGTACGAGCAGTACTTC
. | . | TRBJ1-1 | TRBV6-5 | CASSYRPRGTEAFF | TGTGCCAGCAGCTACCGCCCCCGGGGCACTGAAGCTTTCTTT
. | . | TRBJ2-5 | TRBV6-6 | CASSYGTDLPGAQYF | TGTGCCAGCAGTTACGGGACAGACCTCCCGGGGGCCCAGTACTTC
TRBD1 | . | TRBJ1-5 | TRBV28 | CASRPGQGSRDQPQHF | TGTGCCAGCCGACCGGGACAGGGGTCCCGGGATCAGCCCCAGCATTTT
. | . | TRBJ1-2 | TRBV28 | CASSWVTQMGYTF | TGTGCCAGCAGTTGGGTGACGCAGATGGGCTACACCTTC
TRBD2 | . | TRBJ2-5 | TRBV5-6 | CASSVSGVQETQYF | TGTGCCAGCAGCGTTAGCGGGGTGCAAGAGACCCAGTACTTC
. | . | TRBJ1-2 | TRBV28 | CAILGGQYGYTF | TGTGCCATCCTCGGCGGTCAATATGGCTACACCTTC
TRBD1 | . | TRBJ1-5 | TRBV10-1 | CASTQTGRRNQPQHF | TGCGCCAGCACCCAGACAGGGAGACGCAATCAGCCCCAGCATTTT
. | . | TRBJ2-7 | TRBV6-6 | CASSQAGNTHEQYF | TGTGCCAGCAGTCAGGCGGGGAATACTCACGAGCAGTACTTC
TRBD2 | . | TRBJ2-3 | TRBV7-6 | CASSLSGTSGSRDTQYF | TGTGCCAGCAGCTTATCTGGGACTAGCGGGTCTCGGGATACGCAGTATTTT
. | . | TRBJ1-2 | TRBV19 | CATLRDYGYTF | TGTGCCACTCTCAGGGACTATGGCTACACCTTC
TRBD2 | . | TRBJ2-2 | TRBV5-1 | CASGLRLAGQGGELFF | TGCGCCAGCGGTTTACGACTAGCGGGACAAGGCGGGGAGCTGTTTTTT
. | few | TRBJ1-5 | TRBV18 | CASSPLGGDQPQHF | TGTGCCAGCTCACCACTGGGGGGGGATCAGCCCCAGCATTTT
. | . | TRBJ2-2 | TRBV19 | CASMTGNTGELFF | TGTGCCAGTATGACGGGGAACACCGGGGAGCTGTTTTTT
TRBD1 | . | TRBJ2-2 | TRBV6-1 | CASRSTGAVGELFF | TGTGCCAGCAGGTCGACAGGGGCGGTCGGGGAGCTGTTTTTT
. | once | TRBJ1-4 | TRBV4-2 | CASSQGRTNEKLFF | TGTGCCAGCAGCCAAGGGAGGACTAATGAAAAACTGTTTTTT
. | . | TRBJ1-5 | TRBV5-6 | CASSLWNRRGPQHF | TGTGCCAGCAGCTTGTGGAACCGCCGCGGGCCCCAGCATTTT
. | . | TRBJ2-5 | TRBV2 | CASMWIQETQYF | TGTGCCAGCATGTGGATCCAAGAGACCCAGTACTTC
. | once | TRBJ2-2 | TRBV12-5 | CASGRSSGGYTGELFF | TGTGCTAGTGGTCGCTCTTCGGGCGGGTACACCGGGGAGCTGTTTTTT
. | . | TRBJ2-1 | TRBV7-3 | CASSLAPGVNNEQFF | TGTGCCAGCAGCTTAGCACCGGGTGTAAACAATGAGCAGTTCTTC
TRBD1 | few | TRBJ1-2 | TRBV5-1 | CASSNPGQGGGYTF | TGCGCCAGCAGCAACCCGGGACAGGGAGGGGGCTACACCTTC
. | . | TRBJ2-3 | TRBV29-1 | CSVGGGQSNTDTQYF | TGCAGCGTTGGGGGGGGACAGAGTAACACAGATACGCAGTATTTT
. | . | TRBJ1-1 | TRBV30 | CAWSVVGRCFF | TGTGCCTGGAGTGTAGTAGGCAGATGTTTCTTT
. | . | TRBJ2-1 | TRBV27 | CASKGRNSYNEQFF | TGTGCCAGCAAGGGGAGGAACTCCTACAATGAGCAGTTCTTC
. | . | TRBJ1-1 | TRBV2 | CASREWDTEAFF | TGTGCCAGCAGAGAGTGGGACACTGAAGCTTTCTTT
TRBD2 | once | TRBJ2-5 | TRBV27 | CASSLRTSGVLQETQYF | TGTGCCAGCAGTCTCAGGACTAGCGGGGTACTCCAAGAGACCCAGTACTTC
TRBD1 | . | TRBJ2-7 | TRBV5-4 | CASSPGQFSYEQYF | TGTGCCAGCAGCCCGGGACAGTTTTCCTACGAGCAGTACTTC
. | . | TRBJ1-2 | TRBV6-5 | CASSPGTQYGYTF | TGTGCCAGCAGTCCCGGGACCCAGTATGGCTACACCTTC
. | . | TRBJ2-1 | TRBV6-1 | CASSEALLGLGQFF | TGTGCCAGCAGTGAAGCGCTTCTGGGGCTTGGGCAGTTCTTC
. | . | TRBJ2-2 | TRBV9 | CASSVGTRGTGELFF | TGTGCCAGCAGCGTTGGGACAAGAGGTACCGGGGAGCTGTTTTTT
. | . | TRBJ1-5 | TRBV30 | CAWSRQDNQPQHF | TGTGCCTGGAGCCGGCAAGACAATCAGCCCCAGCATTTT
. | . | TRBJ1-3 | TRBV19 | CATAAISGNTIYF | TGTGCCACTGCGGCTATCTCTGGAAACACCATATATTTT
. | . | TRBJ2-1 | TRBV4-2 | CASSQGFPSGQFF | TGTGCCAGCAGCCAAGGGTTCCCGAGTGGGCAGTTCTTC
TRBD1 | . | TRBJ2-1 | TRBV19 | CASSLSRTGPLDEQFF | TGTGCCAGTAGCCTGAGCAGGACAGGCCCCCTCGATGAGCAGTTCTTC
. | . | TRBJ2-1 | TRBV7-3 | CASSLRSLLVNEQFF | TGTGCCAGCAGCTTAAGGAGTCTTCTAGTTAATGAGCAGTTCTTC